One TCR beta chain is described in this entry. CDR1 LGHDT and CDR2 YNNKEL come from the germline V gene (reference sequence). V lost 0 bases, J lost 6 bases, and 14 bases lay in between. There are 15 residues in the CDR3. The record originates from a study of blood T cell repertoires in COVID-19. Study-wide context: Donors in the United States, Italy and Spain gave samples during acute or convalescent COVID-19. PBMCs, B-cell-depleted T cells, or T cells provided the cDNA or gDNA that made up the material.

In the authors' methods: Reference gene primer amplification in the assay estimated nucleated cell counts. Sequencing used immunoSEQ multiplex PCR; TCRdb keeps in-frame clones, though not all of them. V, J and clone size were drawn from that table, and D and trimming were deduced from the DNA. The sample yields tens of thousands of clones, more than 65% seen once. This chain connects TRBV3-1 (or the pseudogene TRBV3-2) to TRBJ1-2, with D uncertain. The sample comprised peripheral blood. The sequence came from a man in his 70s with COVID-19, enrolled during active disease. CDR3 loop: CASSQDFAGRDGYTF. CDR3 sequence (DNA): TGTGCCAGCAGCCAAGATTTCGCCGGGCGGGATGGCTACACCTTC.